This T cell receptor (beta chain) was obtained from a study of post-analysis software for immune sequencing data (dated by TCRdb to between 2014 and 2017). General notes on the study: The recorded disease courses included relapsing-remitting, secondary progressive and progressive-relapsing multiple sclerosis, and some patients had no subtype annotation. The patient repertoires were compared against approximately ten previously published healthy control repertoires obtained from donors aged about 6 to 26 years. A subset of samples was prepared in parallel using single-end sample barcoding, then pooled and co-amplified after Illumina adapter ligation. Beyond this particular receptor, the publication reports: When samples were clustered directly using the F measure, samples prepared in the same batch co-clustered strongly, which prompted a batch-effect correction. Normalized Chao1 diversity was significantly lower in multiple sclerosis patients than controls, suggesting substantial peripheral T-cell clonal expansion. The control group was slightly older than the multiple sclerosis patient group.

To demonstrate the VDJtools post-analysis software, TCR beta repertoires were profiled from the peripheral blood of about 13 young patients with multiple sclerosis. The multiple sclerosis patients were children and adolescents between roughly 6 and 16 years of age. The method was PCR. TCRdb records Illumina HiSeq 2500 as the sequencer. Unique molecular identifiers were incorporated into TCR beta cDNA libraries to reduce PCR and sequencing biases. Per 1 to 10 million input T cells, approximately 500,000 cDNA molecules were obtained, such that each molecule approximated one T cell. The same protocol used for the earlier healthy control dataset was applied to prepare and sequence the patient libraries. Within a given batch, samples were prepared together, multiplexed and sequenced on the same HiSeq lane. The original pipeline was this. Raw barcoded reads were processed with MIGEC, and single-read molecular identifier groups were discarded before consensus assembly and CDR3 extraction. Clonotype tables were post-analysed with VDJtools, and diversity was normalized by down-sampling all datasets to the smallest sample size. To correct batch-related cross-sample contamination, repertoire overlap clustering matched CDR3 amino acid sequences but not nucleotide sequences. TCRdb reran the public reads through fastp at Q25 and MiXCR, keeping productive beta chains. Each record represents a unique CDR3 protein, reported with the most common genes and DNA among its rows. The V and J calls reflect TCRdb's pipeline rather than the authors' work. The sample records about 380,000 distinct CDR3 sequences, approximately 38% of which are singletons. The ten largest clonotypes hold roughly 12% of the sample.

There are many counts of this clonotype. Its specific antigen is unknown. The sample holds no much larger clone one base away, and base qualities are not on file. The source material was blood. The source is a girl aged 5-17 years with multiple sclerosis.

DNA sequence: TGTGCCAGCAGCCAGACTAGCACAGATACGCAGTATTTT. It is translated as CASSQTSTDTQYF. Here the chain combines TRBV5-4 and TRBJ2-3, with the D segment identity uncertain. CDR1 is given as SGHNT and CDR2 as YYREEE, both from the germline V gene (reference sequence). The V end loses 4 bases and the J end loses 0 bases, and a stretch of 6 bases separates them. The CDR3 has 13 amino acids, counting the end cysteine and phenylalanine. The entry retains the CDR3 DNA only, 39 bases that are in frame from base 1.